The rows below give T cell receptor beta chains drawn from one sample of a study of shared clonotypes between healthy human individuals. Profiling relied on immunoSEQ multiplex PCR, and the TCRdb table lists in-frame clones only, not all of them. The sample holds under 2,500,000 clones, approximately 96% seen once. Sequencing was done on a sample of naive CD4+ T cells sorted from blood. Every receptor here comes from a young man in good health. The CDR3 runs from the conserved cysteine through the conserved F or W. The D gene is left open where the match is weak. Clone sizes are given selectively: once, few, many, or a class where the clone is expanded.

>NA|TRBD1|TRBJ1-5|TRBV7-2
CASSGRTGTQHF
TGTGCCAGCAGCGGACGGACAGGGACCCAGCATTTT
>NA|NA|TRBJ1-1|TRBV10-3
CAISAGAGNTEAFF
TGTGCCATCAGTGCCGGGGCAGGGAACACTGAAGCTTTCTTT
>NA|NA|TRBJ2-7|TRBV5-1
CASSLAGGLNYEQYF
TGCGCCAGCAGCTTGGCCGGGGGCCTAAACTACGAGCAGTACTTC
>NA|NA|TRBJ2-3|TRBV7-9
CASSFTSGDTQYF
TGTGCCAGCAGCTTCACATCGGGAGATACGCAGTATTTT
>NA|NA|TRBJ1-1|TRBV11-2
CASSLNGGRTEAFF
TGTGCCAGCAGCTTAAACGGAGGCAGGACTGAAGCTTTCTTT
>NA|NA|TRBJ1-3|TRBV21-1
CASSSYREGAAEVSGNTIYF
TGTGCCAGCAGCAGTTATAGGGAAGGGGCCGCGGAGGTCTCTGGAAACACCATATATTTT
>NA|NA|TRBJ2-5|TRBV10-3
CAIRDRTQETQYF
TGTGCCATCAGAGACAGGACCCAAGAGACCCAGTACTTC
>NA|NA|TRBJ1-1|TRBV10-3
CAISSGAYTEAFF
TGTGCCATCAGTTCGGGGGCCTACACTGAAGCTTTCTTT
>NA|TRBD1|TRBJ2-7|TRBV7-3
CASSFGQVSEQYF
TGTGCCAGCAGCTTCGGACAGGTCTCCGAGCAGTACTTC
>NA|NA|TRBJ1-6|TRBV2
CASSRESGSNSPLHF
TGTGCCAGCAGCCGGGAGTCCGGGAGTAATTCACCCCTCCACTTT
>NA|NA|TRBJ2-7|TRBV28
CASSFPKYYEQYF
TGTGCCAGCAGTTTCCCTAAGTACTACGAGCAGTACTTC
>NA|TRBD2|TRBJ2-3|TRBV10-3
CAISAGGTQYF
TGTGCCATCAGTGCGGGAGGCACGCAGTATTTT
>NA|TRBD1|TRBJ2-7|TRBV7-8
CASTPVEGASYEQYF
TGTGCCAGCACCCCCGTCGAGGGGGCCTCCTACGAGCAGTACTTC
>NA|TRBD1|TRBJ2-3|TRBV7-9
CASSLTGGPIDTQYF
TGTGCCAGCAGCCTTACAGGGGGCCCCATAGATACGCAGTATTTT
>NA|TRBD2|TRBJ2-2|TRBV15
CATSRERGTSGPGELFF
TGTGCCACCAGCAGAGAACGCGGGACTAGCGGGCCCGGGGAGCTGTTTTTT
>NA|NA|TRBJ2-1|TRBV11-3
CASSLGRASHEQFF
TGTGCCAGCAGCTTAGGGCGGGCTAGCCATGAGCAGTTCTTC
>once|TRBD1|TRBJ2-5|TRBV28
CASSEQGGTQYF
TGTGCCAGCAGCGAACAGGGGGGGACCCAGTACTTC
>NA|TRBD1|TRBJ2-7|TRBV9
CASSVEGDRSEQYF
TGTGCCAGCAGCGTAGAAGGGGACAGGAGCGAGCAGTACTTC
>NA|TRBD1|TRBJ2-7|TRBV2
CASSDRDRPSYEQYF
TGTGCCAGCAGTGATCGGGACAGACCCTCCTACGAGCAGTACTTC
>NA|NA|TRBJ1-2|TRBV6-6
CASSAYGYTF
TGTGCCAGCAGTGCCTATGGCTACACCTTC
>NA|NA|TRBJ2-7|TRBV10-3
CAISESDSLGRADSYEQYF
TGTGCCATCAGTGAGTCCGATTCCCTGGGGCGGGCCGACTCCTACGAGCAGTACTTC
>NA|NA|TRBJ2-7|TRBV11-2
CASSLAGDSPYEQYF
TGTGCCAGCAGCTTAGCGGGGGACAGCCCCTACGAGCAGTACTTC
>once|NA|TRBJ1-2|TRBV6-5
CASTRQARGYYGYTF
TGTGCCAGCACCCGGCAGGCCCGAGGATACTATGGCTACACCTTC
>NA|TRBD1|TRBJ2-1|TRBV7-3
CASSLSGQDGEQFF
TGTGCCAGCAGCTTATCCGGACAGGACGGTGAGCAGTTCTTC
>NA|TRBD1|TRBJ1-1|TRBV5-5
CASSPGQGRNTEAFF
TGTGCCAGCAGCCCTGGACAGGGTAGGAACACTGAAGCTTTCTTT
>NA|NA|TRBJ1-5|TRBV2
CASTIGSHQPQHF
TGTGCCAGCACTATTGGGTCTCATCAGCCCCAGCATTTT
>NA|NA|TRBJ1-5|TRBV28
CASIGSGSNQPQHF
TGTGCCAGCATTGGGTCTGGGAGCAATCAGCCCCAGCATTTT
>NA|TRBD1|TRBJ2-7|TRBV5-1
CASSRDLGQGIYEQYF
TGCGCCAGCAGCCGGGATCTCGGACAGGGAATCTACGAGCAGTACTTC
>once|NA|TRBJ1-1|TRBV7-9
CASSPRTGNTEAFF
TGTGCCAGCAGCCCCCGGACGGGAAACACTGAAGCTTTCTTT
>NA|TRBD1|TRBJ2-1|TRBV5-1
CASSLVAGGSDNEQFF
TGCGCCAGCAGCTTGGTGGCAGGGGGAAGTGACAATGAGCAGTTCTTC
>NA|TRBD1|TRBJ2-7|TRBV5-4
CASSLTGGAVYEQYF
TGTGCCAGCAGCCTGACAGGGGGCGCGGTCTACGAGCAGTACTTC
>NA|NA|TRBJ2-5|TRBV30
CAWQKWQGSKETQYF
TGTGCCTGGCAAAAGTGGCAGGGATCCAAAGAGACCCAGTACTTC
>NA|TRBD1|TRBJ2-7|TRBV19
CASSPRDRGRSYEQYF
TGTGCCAGTTCCCCCCGCGACAGGGGTCGGTCCTACGAGCAGTACTTC
>once|TRBD2|TRBJ2-7|TRBV27
CASSLRASGSIYEQYF
TGTGCCAGCAGTTTACGGGCTAGCGGGAGTATATACGAGCAGTACTTC
>NA|TRBD1|TRBJ1-2|TRBV7-9
CASSHSQGPVDTF
TGTGCCAGCAGCCACTCACAGGGGCCGGTAGACACCTTC
>NA|TRBD2|TRBJ2-2|TRBV30
CAWGLTSANTGELFF
TGTGCCTGGGGATTGACTAGCGCGAACACCGGGGAGCTGTTTTTT
>NA|NA|TRBJ1-4|TRBV30
CAWSVKRGVGNEKLFF
TGTGCCTGGAGTGTAAAAAGAGGGGTCGGGAATGAAAAACTGTTTTTT
>NA|TRBD2|TRBJ2-5|TRBV2
CASSSGRAVETQYF
TGTGCCAGCAGTTCCGGGAGGGCCGTGGAGACCCAGTACTTC
>NA|NA|TRBJ2-3|TRBV18
CASSVQPLTDTQYF
TGTGCCAGCTCAGTTCAGCCGCTCACAGATACGCAGTATTTT
>NA|NA|TRBJ1-4|TRBV9
CASSVRQNEKLFF
TGTGCCAGCAGCGTAAGGCAAAATGAAAAACTGTTTTTT
>once|TRBD1|TRBJ2-1|TRBV18
CASSGLTGENEQFF
TGTGCCAGCTCAGGTCTTACAGGGGAAAATGAGCAGTTCTTC
>NA|NA|TRBJ2-4|TRBV19
CASSIGARLAKNIQYF
TGTGCCAGTAGTATCGGGGCCAGATTAGCCAAAAACATTCAGTACTTC
>NA|NA|TRBJ2-7|TRBV2
CASSERLRGEQYF
TGTGCCAGCAGTGAACGTCTCCGGGGCGAGCAGTACTTC
>NA|TRBD1|TRBJ2-3|TRBV10-1
CASSEFLSGTGGADTQYF
TGCGCCAGCAGTGAGTTTCTGTCCGGGACAGGGGGCGCAGATACGCAGTATTTT
>NA|TRBD2|TRBJ2-1|TRBV10-3
CAISGERGRSYNEQFF
TGTGCCATCAGTGGGGAGCGGGGGCGGTCCTACAATGAGCAGTTCTTC
>NA|NA|TRBJ1-3|TRBV28
CASIKGGNGNTIYF
TGTGCCAGCATAAAGGGGGGTAACGGAAACACCATATATTTT
>NA|NA|TRBJ2-2|TRBV6-4
CASSDSGRNTGELFF
TGTGCCAGCAGTGACTCGGGTCGGAACACCGGGGAGCTGTTTTTT
>NA|NA|TRBJ1-1|TRBV7-9
CASSLSIRGAWNTEAFF
TGTGCCAGCAGCTTATCAATCCGGGGGGCATGGAACACTGAAGCTTTCTTT
>NA|TRBD1|TRBJ2-7|TRBV2
CASRKQGAASYEQYF
TGTGCCAGCAGGAAACAGGGGGCGGCTTCCTACGAGCAGTACTTC
>NA|NA|TRBJ2-7|TRBV29-1
CSAQLTYEQYF
TGCAGCGCGCAGTTAACCTACGAGCAGTACTTC
>NA|TRBD1|TRBJ2-7|TRBV5-1
CASSLMTGSSYEQYF
TGCGCCAGCAGCTTGATGACAGGGAGTTCCTACGAGCAGTACTTC
>few|NA|TRBJ2-7|TRBV27
CASSFRQAGSYEQYF
TGTGCCAGCAGTTTTCGGCAGGCGGGCTCCTACGAGCAGTACTTC
>NA|TRBD1|TRBJ1-2|TRBV12-5
CASGLATGVGGYTF
TGTGCTAGTGGTTTGGCCACAGGGGTAGGTGGCTACACCTTC
>NA|TRBD2|TRBJ2-7|TRBV9
CASSVELAGGPYEQYF
TGTGCCAGCAGCGTAGAACTTGCGGGAGGGCCCTACGAGCAGTACTTC